These 23 T cell receptor beta chains were sequenced from one sample in a study of T cells in Graves' hyperthyroidism and ophthalmopathy. Template material for amplifying TCR beta CDR3 regions consisted of RNA transcripts. First-round RT-PCR with HTBI primers amplified the TCR CDR3 region. TCRdb reanalysed the multiplex PCR reads using MiXCR and keeps one entry per CDR3 protein. The table shows approximately 370,000 distinct CDR3 sequences, with about 18% occurring only once. Input material: blood. Source of these receptors: a young woman with Graves' hyperthyroidism that later progressed to Graves' ophthalmopathy.

This clonotype came up many times. The chain combines TRBV7-2 with TRBJ2-7; D gene uncertain. CDR1 is SGHTA, CDR2 FQGNSA, per germline. The CDR3 length is 12 residues. V lost 8 bases to trimming and J lost 2 bases, with 10 bases between them. The CDR3, as DNA: TGTGCCAGCGGAAGTAGGACCTACGAGCAGTACTTC. It is translated as CASGSRTYEQYF.

This clonotype showed up many times. This rearrangement joins TRBV5-4 to TRBJ2-3, with a weak D call TRBD2 (5 bases). Germline V gives CDR1 SGHNT, CDR2 YYREEE (reference sequence). Trimming stripped 4 bases from V and 0 bases from J, with 15 bases between. This CDR3 is 16 amino acids long. CDR3 bases: TGTGCCAGCAGCGAGTGGACTGGAACTAGCACAGATACGCAGTATTTT. Its translation is CASSEWTGTSTDTQYF.

This clonotype has at least ten counts. The chain uses TRBV4-1 and TRBJ1-2; possible D gene TRBD1, 5 bases. V was pared by 4 bases and J by 4 bases, with 16 bases between. The CDR3 length is 15 residues. Germline CDR1 is MGHRA and CDR2 is YSYEKL. CDR3 coding DNA: TGCGCCAGCAGCCGAATCCAGGGAGGTGGCTATGGCTACACCTTC. Translating it yields CASSRIQGGGYGYTF.

Ten or more counts support this clonotype. The V gene is TRBV28, the J gene TRBJ1-1; the D gene is possibly TRBD1 (6 bases). CDR1 and CDR2 from the germline V gene are MDHEN and SYDVKM. Trimming left V 3 bases short and J 8 bases short, with 22 bases between. CDR3 length: 16 residues. The DNA for the CDR3 is TGTGCCAGCAGTTTTGTTTCTTTCGGCGGGGGCCACGAAGCTTTCTTT. Translating it yields CASSFVSFGGGHEAFF.

This clonotype was seen ten or more times. The chain combines TRBV7-9 with TRBJ2-7; no firm D call. Germline values: CDR1 SEHNR, CDR2 FQNEAQ (reference sequence). V was pared by 3 bases and J by 3 bases, with 6 bases between. The CDR3 is 12 residues long. The CDR3 loop reads CASSLDVYEQYF. The CDR3 nucleotides read TGTGCCAGCAGCTTGGACGTCTACGAGCAGTACTTC.

V and J are TRBV6-5 and TRBJ1-2; D not resolved. Looked up from germline, CDR1 is MNHEY and CDR2 is SVGAGI. CDR3 length: 13 residues. The germline V and J ends were trimmed by 4 bases and 8 bases, with 14 bases remaining between them. The CDR3 spells CASSSDLTRGYTF. CDR3 bases: TGTGCCAGCAGTTCTGACCTGACGCGGGGCTACACCTTC.

The CDR3 spells CASSPPSSREQFF. CDR3 sequence (DNA): TGTGCCAGCTCACCACCGTCTAGCCGTGAGCAGTTCTTC. This sequence joins TRBV18 and TRBJ2-1; TRBD2 is a possible D gene (5 bases). From germline, CDR1 is KGHSH and CDR2 LQKENI. Trimming pared 0 bases from V and 9 bases from J, leaving 9 bases between. The CDR3 has 13 amino acids.

The chain is built from TRBV11-2 and TRBJ1-2; 8 nucleotides line up with TRBD1. With V trimmed by 6 bases and J by 4 bases, 7 bases remained unmatched. This CDR3 has 14 amino acids. CDR1 and CDR2 from the germline V gene are SGHAT and FQNNGV. This CDR3 reads CASRPTGVLYGYTF. In nucleotides, the CDR3 is TGTGCCAGCAGGCCGACAGGGGTTCTCTATGGCTACACCTTC.

This clonotype was seen repeatedly, ten times or more. This chain uses TRBV15 with TRBJ1-4; D uncertain. Trimming cost V 0 bases and J 10 bases, with 9 bases left between them. The CDR3 sequence is 13 residues long. Germline V CDR1 and CDR2: LNHNV, YYDKDF (reference sequence). The CDR3 nucleotides are TGTGCCACCAGCAGAGATCGTAAAGGAAAACTGTTTTTT. It yields the protein CATSRDRKGKLFF.

This clonotype was recorded a few times. The chain combines TRBV4-1 with TRBJ1-5; D gene ambiguous. CDR1 is MGHRA, CDR2 YSYEKL, per germline. Trimming took off 0 bases at V and 0 bases at J, with 12 bases between the two ends. The CDR3 covers 17 residues. Here the CDR3 DNA reads TGCGCCAGCAGCCAAGACGCCAGGATTTATAGCAATCAGCCCCAGCATTTT. Translation gives CASSQDARIYSNQPQHF.

This clonotype showed up many times. This chain uses TRBV5-1 with TRBJ2-7, with TRBD1 as a possible D gene (5 bases). The CDR3 covers 13 residues. V gave up 1 base and J gave up 2 bases, with 7 bases separating them. CDR1 is SGHRS, CDR2 YFSETQ, per germline. The CDR3 nucleotides are TGCGCCAGCAGCTTGACAGGCACCTACGAGCAGTACTTC. It encodes CASSLTGTYEQYF.

This clonotype was seen repeatedly, ten times or more. The chain links TRBV13 to TRBJ2-1, with TRBD1 matching 11 bases. Germline V gene lookup returns CDR1 PRHDT and CDR2 FYEKMQ (reference sequence). The CDR3 sequence is 15 residues long. Germline trimming cut 5 bases from V and 6 bases from J; bases unmatched to any gene: 6. The CDR3 bases are TGTGCCAGCAGCCAAGGGACAGGGGGACTCAATGAGCAGTTCTTC. This translates into CASSQGTGGLNEQFF.

The chain recombines TRBV4-1 with TRBJ2-7, with D maybe TRBD1 (5 bases). The CDR3 sequence is 15 residues long. Germline V gene sequence: CDR1 MGHRA, CDR2 YSYEKL. V lost 3 bases to trimming and J lost 2 bases, with 14 bases between them. CDR3 loop: CASSQTQASTYEQYF. Written as DNA, the CDR3 is TGCGCCAGCAGCCAGACACAGGCTTCAACCTACGAGCAGTACTTC.

At least ten counts were recorded for this clonotype. The chain joins TRBV6-5 to TRBJ1-4; a possible D gene is TRBD1 (5 bases). Germline lookup yields CDR1 MNHEY and CDR2 SVGAGI. V gave up 0 bases and J gave up 6 bases, with 20 bases separating them. This CDR3 has 18 amino acids. The CDR3 sequence is CASSYSMVGGEEDEKLFF. The DNA of the CDR3 is TGTGCCAGCAGTTACTCGATGGTTGGGGGGGAAGAGGATGAAAAACTGTTTTTT.

The gene calls are TRBV4-1 and TRBJ1-4; D is uncertain. The CDR3 totals 15 residues. Germline-derived CDR1 and CDR2 are MGHRA and YSYEKL. V was cut by 1 base and J by 5 bases, with 11 bases left in between. The CDR3 DNA follows: TGCGCCAGCAGCCAAGTTCCCGGCTCAAATGAAAAACTGTTTTTT. Its protein product is CASSQVPGSNEKLFF.

This chain uses TRBV20-1 with TRBJ1-5; D call uncertain. The ends were cut back, 1 base at V and 0 bases at J, with 10 bases in the middle. CDR3 size: 15 residues. Germline lookup yields CDR1 DFQATT and CDR2 SNEGSKA (reference sequence). The CDR3: CSARVPGFSNQPQHF. The CDR3 coding sequence is TGCAGTGCTAGAGTCCCGGGGTTTAGCAATCAGCCCCAGCATTTT.

There are a few counts of this clonotype. This chain links TRBV7-9 with TRBJ1-2; D remains unclear. V lost 1 base and J lost 1, with 13 bases in between. Germline assignment: CDR1 SEHNR and CDR2 FQNEAQ (reference sequence). This CDR3 is 16 amino acids long. The CDR3, as DNA: TGTGCCAGCAGCTTAGTGGGCAGGTCGCTTAACTATGGCTACACCTTC. It specifies CASSLVGRSLNYGYTF. The entire variable domain, with the rest obtained from reference TRBV7-9 and TRBJ1-2, is as follows: DTGVSQNPRHKITKRGQNVTFRCDPISEHNRLYWYRQTLGQGPEFLTYFQNEAQLEKSRLLSDRFSAERPKGSFSTLEIQRTEQGDSAMYLCASSLVGRSLNYGYTFGSGTRLTVV.

This clonotype appeared many times. This chain connects TRBV12-5 to TRBJ2-2; no clear D. With 2 bases removed from V and 3 bases from J, the gap between germline ends came to 13 bases. The length of the CDR3 is 16 residues. Germline CDR1 LGHNT, CDR2 FRNRAP. The DNA of the CDR3 is TGTGCTAGTGGTTTGCCTCAGGACCGGTACACCGGGGAGCTGTTTTTT. This encodes CASGLPQDRYTGELFF.

The rearrangement uses TRBV20-1 and TRBJ2-7, with 8 bases fitting TRBD2. The CDR3 is 15 residues long. Per germline, CDR1 DFQATT and CDR2 SNEGSKA (reference sequence). With V trimmed by 3 bases and J by 5 bases, 12 bases remained unmatched. CDR3: CSASRAGGRANEQYF. Written as DNA, the CDR3 is TGCAGTGCTAGTCGGGCGGGGGGACGAGCCAACGAGCAGTACTTC.

In this sample, this clonotype turned up many times. The chain combines TRBV27 with TRBJ2-7; no definite D call. V was cut by 2 bases and J by 7 bases, with 9 bases left in between. Per the germline V gene, CDR1 is MNHEY and CDR2 is SMNVEV (reference sequence). The CDR3 covers 12 residues. The CDR3 region is CASSLNNGEQYF. CDR3 in DNA: TGTGCCAGCAGTTTAAATAATGGGGAGCAGTACTTC.

This clonotype was seen more than once but under ten times. The J gene is TRBJ2-3, the V gene TRBV20-1; 9 bases fit TRBD1. This CDR3 spans 16 amino acids. CDR1 is DFQATT and CDR2 is SNEGSKA in the germline V gene (reference sequence). Trimming took 0 bases from V and 5 from J; bases not matched to a gene: 9. The DNA of the CDR3 is TGCAGTGCTAGAGATGGGGGGACAGGGTACGGAGATACGCAGTATTTT. It encodes CSARDGGTGYGDTQYF.

The chain is built from TRBV28 and TRBJ2-1, with 12 bases matching TRBD2. Germline-derived CDR1 and CDR2 are MDHEN and SYDVKM. J was trimmed by 6 bases and V by 2 bases; bases with no gene match: 2. This CDR3 is 15 amino acids long. The CDR3 DNA sequence: TGTGCCAGCAGTTTACCGGGACTAGCGGGCAATGAGCAGTTCTTC. It specifies CASSLPGLAGNEQFF.

This clonotype was observed at least ten times. The rearrangement uses TRBV4-1 and TRBJ2-5; D possibly matches TRBD1 or TRBD2 (5 bases each). CDR1 MGHRA and CDR2 YSYEKL come from the germline V gene. V was trimmed by 0 bases and J by 7 bases, leaving 24 bases between them. This CDR3 has 18 residues. Here the CDR3 DNA reads TGCGCCAGCAGCCAAGAAACGGGGCTCACACAAGGGATTCGGACCCAGTACTTC. It specifies CASSQETGLTQGIRTQYF.